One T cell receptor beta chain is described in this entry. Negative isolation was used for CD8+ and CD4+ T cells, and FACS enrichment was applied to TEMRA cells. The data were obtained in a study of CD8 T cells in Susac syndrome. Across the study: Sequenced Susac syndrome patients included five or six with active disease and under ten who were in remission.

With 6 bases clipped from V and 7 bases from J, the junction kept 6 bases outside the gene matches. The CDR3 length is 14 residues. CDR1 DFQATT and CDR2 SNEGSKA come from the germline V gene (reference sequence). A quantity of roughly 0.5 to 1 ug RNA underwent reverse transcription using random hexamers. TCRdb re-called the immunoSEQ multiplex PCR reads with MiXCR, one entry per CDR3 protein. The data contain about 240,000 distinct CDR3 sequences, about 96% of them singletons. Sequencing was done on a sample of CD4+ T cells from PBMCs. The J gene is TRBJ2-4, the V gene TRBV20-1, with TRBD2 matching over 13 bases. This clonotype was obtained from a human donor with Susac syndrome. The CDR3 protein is CSARTSGSTNIQYF. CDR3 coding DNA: TGCAGTGCGAGGACTAGCGGGAGTACCAACATTCAGTACTTC.